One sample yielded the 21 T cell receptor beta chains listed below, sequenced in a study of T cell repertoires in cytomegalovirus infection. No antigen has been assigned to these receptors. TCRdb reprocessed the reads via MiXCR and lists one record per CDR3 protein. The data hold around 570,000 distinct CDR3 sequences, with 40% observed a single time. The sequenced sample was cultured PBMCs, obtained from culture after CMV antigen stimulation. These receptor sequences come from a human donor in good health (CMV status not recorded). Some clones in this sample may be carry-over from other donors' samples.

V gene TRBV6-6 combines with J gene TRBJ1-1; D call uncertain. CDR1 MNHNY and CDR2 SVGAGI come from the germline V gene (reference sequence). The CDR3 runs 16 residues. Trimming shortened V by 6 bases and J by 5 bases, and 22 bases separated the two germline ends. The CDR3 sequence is CASSQRTGPLETEAFF. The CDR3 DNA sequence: TGTGCCAGCAGCCAGCGGACCGGGCCCCTGGAGACTGAAGCTTTCTTT.

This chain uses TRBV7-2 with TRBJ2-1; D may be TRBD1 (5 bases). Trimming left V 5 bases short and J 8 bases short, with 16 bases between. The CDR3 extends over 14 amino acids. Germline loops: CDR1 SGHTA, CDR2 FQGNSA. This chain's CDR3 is CASSPRTGIDEQFF. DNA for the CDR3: TGTGCCAGCAGCCCCCGAACAGGTATCGATGAGCAGTTCTTC.

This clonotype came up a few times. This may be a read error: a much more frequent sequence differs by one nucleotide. The CDR3 loop is CASRKGKEQYF. CDR3 in DNA: TGTGCCAGCAGGAAAGGGAAGGAGCAGTACTTC. This chain joins TRBV6-2 or TRBV6-3 and TRBJ2-7; D remains ambiguous. CDR3 size: 11 residues. Germline V CDR1 and CDR2: MNHEY, SVGEGT. Trimming stripped 6 bases from V and 7 bases from J, with 10 bases between.

The CDR3: CASSLWDRNTGELFF. The DNA of the CDR3 is TGTGCCAGCAGTTTATGGGACAGGAACACCGGGGAGCTGTTTTTT. The chain has TRBV27 and TRBJ2-2; TRBD1 matches at 7 bases. CDR3 size: 15 residues. J lost 1 base, V lost 1 base, and 0 bases had no gene match. Germline CDR1 is MNHEY and CDR2 is SMNVEV (reference sequence).

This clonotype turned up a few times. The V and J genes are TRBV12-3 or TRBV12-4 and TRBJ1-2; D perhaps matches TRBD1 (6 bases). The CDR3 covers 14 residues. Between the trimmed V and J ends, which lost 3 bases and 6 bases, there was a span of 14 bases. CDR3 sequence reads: CASSLAQGRDGYTF. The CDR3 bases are TGTGCCAGCAGTTTGGCTCAGGGGCGGGATGGCTACACCTTC.

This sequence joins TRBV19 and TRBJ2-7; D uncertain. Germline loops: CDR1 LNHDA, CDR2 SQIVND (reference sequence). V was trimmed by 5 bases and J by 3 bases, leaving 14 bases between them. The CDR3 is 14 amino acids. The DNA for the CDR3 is TGTGCCAGTAGTGTCCACAGATCCTACTACGAGCAGTACTTC. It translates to CASSVHRSYYEQYF.

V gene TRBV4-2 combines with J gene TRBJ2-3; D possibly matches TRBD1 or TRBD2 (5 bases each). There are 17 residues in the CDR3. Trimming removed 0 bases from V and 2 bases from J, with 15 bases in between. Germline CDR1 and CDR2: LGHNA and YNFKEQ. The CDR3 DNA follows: TGTGCCAGCAGCCAAGATTCGGGGCAGATCCCCACAGATACGCAGTATTTT. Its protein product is CASSQDSGQIPTDTQYF.

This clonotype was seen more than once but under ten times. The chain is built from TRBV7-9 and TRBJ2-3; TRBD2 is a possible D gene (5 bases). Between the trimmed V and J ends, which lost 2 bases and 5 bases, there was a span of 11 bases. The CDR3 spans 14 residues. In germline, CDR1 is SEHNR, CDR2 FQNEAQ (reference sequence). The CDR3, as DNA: TGTGCCAGCAGCTTATCGGGGTTGGGAGATACGCAGTATTTT. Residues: CASSLSGLGDTQYF.

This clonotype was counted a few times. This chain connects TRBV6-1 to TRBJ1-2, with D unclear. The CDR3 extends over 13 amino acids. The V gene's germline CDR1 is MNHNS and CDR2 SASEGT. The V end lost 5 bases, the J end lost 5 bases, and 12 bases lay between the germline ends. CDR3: CASSSPPQYGYTF. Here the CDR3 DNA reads TGTGCCAGCAGTTCCCCACCTCAGTATGGCTACACCTTC.

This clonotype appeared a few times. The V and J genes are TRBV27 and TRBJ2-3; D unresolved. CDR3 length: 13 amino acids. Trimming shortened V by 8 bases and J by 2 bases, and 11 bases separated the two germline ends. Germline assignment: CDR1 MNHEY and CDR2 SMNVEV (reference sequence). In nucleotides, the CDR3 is TGTGCCAGCCGAAGCAGGCCCACAGATACGCAGTATTTT. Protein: CASRSRPTDTQYF.

CDR3 amino acids: CASSRYREFGETQYF. CDR3 DNA: TGTGCCAGCAGCCGATACAGGGAGTTCGGGGAGACCCAGTACTTC. The rearrangement joins TRBV14 to TRBJ2-5; a possible D gene is TRBD1 (6 bases). Looked up from germline, CDR1 is SGHDN and CDR2 is FVKESK. This CDR3 contains 15 residues. V dropped 4 bases and J dropped 5 bases, with 17 bases sitting between them.

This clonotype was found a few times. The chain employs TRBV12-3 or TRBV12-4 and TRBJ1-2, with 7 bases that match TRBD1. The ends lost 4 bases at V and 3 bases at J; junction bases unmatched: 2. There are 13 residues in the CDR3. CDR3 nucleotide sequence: TGTGCCAGCAGTTACAGGGGAGACTATGGCTACACCTTC. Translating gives CASSYRGDYGYTF.

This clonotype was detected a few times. The CDR3 DNA follows: TGCAGTGCTAGAGCCTTACAACAGGGAACCTACGAGCAGTACTTC. This sequence encodes CSARALQQGTYEQYF. This chain joins TRBV20-1 and TRBJ2-7, with a possible D match to TRBD1 (6 bases). V lost 1 base and J 2 bases, leaving 15 bases between the germline ends. The CDR3 is made up of 15 amino acids. Germline V gives CDR1 DFQATT, CDR2 SNEGSKA (reference sequence).

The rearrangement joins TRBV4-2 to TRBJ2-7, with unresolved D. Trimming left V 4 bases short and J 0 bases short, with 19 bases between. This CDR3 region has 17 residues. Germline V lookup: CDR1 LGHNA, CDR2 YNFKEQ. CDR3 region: CASSPAVVGWDSYEQYF. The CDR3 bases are TGTGCCAGCAGCCCCGCGGTAGTTGGCTGGGACTCCTACGAGCAGTACTTC.

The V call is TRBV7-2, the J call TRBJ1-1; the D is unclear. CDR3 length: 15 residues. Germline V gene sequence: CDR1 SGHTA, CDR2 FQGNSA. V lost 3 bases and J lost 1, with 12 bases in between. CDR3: CASSFSGSPNTEAFF. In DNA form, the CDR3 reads TGTGCCAGCAGCTTCTCCGGGAGCCCGAACACTGAAGCTTTCTTT.

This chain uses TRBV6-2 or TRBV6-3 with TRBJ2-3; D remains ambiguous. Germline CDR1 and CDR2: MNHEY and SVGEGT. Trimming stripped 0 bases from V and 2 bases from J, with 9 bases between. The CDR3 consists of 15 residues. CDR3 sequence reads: CASSYSGVSTDTQYF. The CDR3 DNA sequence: TGTGCCAGCAGTTACTCAGGAGTTTCCACAGATACGCAGTATTTT.

Here the CDR3 reads CASSYGNGAPKTQYF. The DNA for the CDR3 is TGTGCCAGCAGTTATGGGAACGGGGCCCCGAAGACCCAGTACTTC. The chain carries TRBV2 and TRBJ2-5; tentatively, D is TRBD1 or TRBD2 (5 bases each). V dropped 5 bases and J dropped 6 bases, with 19 bases sitting between them. Per germline, CDR1 SNHLY and CDR2 FYNNEI. This CDR3 spans 15 amino acids.

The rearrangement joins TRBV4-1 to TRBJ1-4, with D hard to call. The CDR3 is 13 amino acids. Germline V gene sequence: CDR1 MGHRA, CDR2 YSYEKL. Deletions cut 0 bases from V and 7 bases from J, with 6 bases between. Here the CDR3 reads CASSQDQAEKLFF. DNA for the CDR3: TGCGCCAGCAGCCAAGACCAGGCTGAAAAACTGTTTTTT.

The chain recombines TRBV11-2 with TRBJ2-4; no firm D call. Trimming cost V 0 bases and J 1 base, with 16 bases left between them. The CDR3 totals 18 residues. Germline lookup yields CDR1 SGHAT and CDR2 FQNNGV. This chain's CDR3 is CASSLEITTFTAKNIQYF. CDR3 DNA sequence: TGTGCCAGCAGCTTAGAAATTACTACATTTACCGCCAAAAACATTCAGTACTTC.

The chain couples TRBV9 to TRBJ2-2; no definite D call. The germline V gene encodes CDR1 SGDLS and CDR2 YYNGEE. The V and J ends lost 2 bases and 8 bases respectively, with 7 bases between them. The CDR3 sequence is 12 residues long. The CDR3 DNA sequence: TGTGCCAGCAGCGTCTGGGGAGGGGAGCTGTTTTTT. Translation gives CASSVWGGELFF.

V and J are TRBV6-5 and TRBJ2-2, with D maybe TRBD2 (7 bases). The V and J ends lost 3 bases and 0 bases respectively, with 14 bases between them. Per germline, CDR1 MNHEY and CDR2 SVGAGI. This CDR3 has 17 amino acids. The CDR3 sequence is CASSYGGGATNTGELFF. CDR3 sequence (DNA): TGTGCCAGCAGTTATGGAGGGGGGGCCACGAACACCGGGGAGCTGTTTTTT.